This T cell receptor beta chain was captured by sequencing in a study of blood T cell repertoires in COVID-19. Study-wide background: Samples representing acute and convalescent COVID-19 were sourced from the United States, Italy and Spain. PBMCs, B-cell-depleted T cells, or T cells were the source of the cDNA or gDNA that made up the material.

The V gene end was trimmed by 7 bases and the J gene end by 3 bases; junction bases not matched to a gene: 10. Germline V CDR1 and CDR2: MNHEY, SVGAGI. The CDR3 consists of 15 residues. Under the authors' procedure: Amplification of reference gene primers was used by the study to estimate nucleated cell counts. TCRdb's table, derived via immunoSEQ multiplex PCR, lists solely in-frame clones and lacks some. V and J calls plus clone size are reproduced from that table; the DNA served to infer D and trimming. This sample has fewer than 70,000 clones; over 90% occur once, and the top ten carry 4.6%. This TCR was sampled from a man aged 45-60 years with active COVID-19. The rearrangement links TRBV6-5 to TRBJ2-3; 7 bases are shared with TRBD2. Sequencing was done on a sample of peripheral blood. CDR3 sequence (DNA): TGTGCCAGCAACCTAGGGAGGGATGGAACAGATACGCAGTATTTT. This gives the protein CASNLGRDGTDTQYF.